This T cell receptor beta chain was found in a study of shared clonotypes between healthy human individuals. Study as a whole: Each donor's CD8 memory used one plate, CD8 naive two, each CD4 subset three. Findings and caveats of the study: Among non-shared clonotypes, generation probabilities were lower than among those shared by all four donors.

V shed 1 base and J shed 0 bases, with 5 bases lying between them. Germline V CDR1 and CDR2: LNHNV, YYDKDF (reference sequence). CDR3 length equals 14 residues. This clone is a singleton in its sample. Its antigen remains unknown. A much larger clone differs from this one at a single base, so this may be a read error. Other nucleotide sequences from this sample produce the same CDR3. Donors had no recently reported acute infections or vaccinations and were HIV-negative. Sorted-subset replicate PCRs used about 200 ng DNA, approximately 33,000 T cell genomes. Sequenced by immunoSEQ multiplex PCR; TCRdb stores in-frame clones only, minus some. Among over a million clones listed, around 78% were seen once.

Material for sequencing was memory CD4+ T cells from PBMCs. Stated subset: CD45RA-negative fraction. The chain employs TRBV15 and TRBJ2-3, with a possible D match to TRBD2 (5 bases). This TCR was recovered from a man between 18 and 35 years old in good health. Some clones in this sample may be carry-over from other donors' samples. CDR3 protein: CATSRGESTDTQYF. The CDR3, as DNA: TGTGCCACCAGCAGAGGGGAGAGCACAGATACGCAGTATTTT.